This T cell receptor beta chain derives from a study of cytomegalovirus exposure and HLA in healthy donors. Researchers ran the PCR with 60 Vbeta and 13 Jbeta primers. Assay: immunoSEQ multiplex PCR; the TCRdb copy retains only in-frame clones and omits some. The sample includes 100,000 to 150,000 clones, less than 85% of them seen just once. CDR3 length: 14 residues. Trimming stripped 5 bases from V and 0 bases from J, with 8 bases between. Germline V gives CDR1 SGHTA, CDR2 FQGTGA. This clone has a single count. The V gene is TRBV7-3, the J gene TRBJ1-5; D perhaps matches TRBD1 (5 bases). The sequencing input was PBMCs. The TCR originated in a female donor in good health and CMV-seronegative. The CDR3 region is CASSPDSSNQPQHF. CDR3 in DNA: TGTGCCAGCAGCCCAGACAGTAGCAATCAGCCCCAGCATTTT.